The rows below give T cell receptor beta chains drawn from one sample of a study of blood T cells in healthy people across ages. TCRdb re-called the 5' RACE reads with MiXCR, one entry per CDR3 protein. The data contain more than 1,400,000 distinct CDR3 sequences, approximately 40% of them seen just once; the ten biggest clones take up 6.5% to 10%. The sample was blood. The receptors stem from a woman between 18 and 30 years old in good health. CDR3s include the opening cysteine and the closing phenylalanine or tryptophan. Fields, in order: CDR3 DNA, CDR3 protein, D gene, V gene, clone size, J gene. A D gene is named only where the DNA matches it firmly. Size values are once, few and many counts, or a class for expanded clones, and some rows have none.

CDR3 DNA: TGTGCCAGCAGCGACCACTCCAGGCAAGAGACCCAGTACTTC
CDR3 protein: CASSDHSRQETQYF
D gene: -
V gene: TRBV6-6
clone size: once
J gene: TRBJ2-5

CDR3 DNA: TGTGCCAGCAGCCACAACGAGGCTACTGTCCCCGGGGAGCTGTTTTTT
CDR3 protein: CASSHNEATVPGELFF
D gene: -
V gene: TRBV3-1
clone size: once
J gene: TRBJ2-2

CDR3 DNA: TGTGCCAGCAGCCAGTCCACAACGGGGGGCGAGCAGTACTTC
CDR3 protein: CASSQSTTGGEQYF
D gene: TRBD2
V gene: TRBV3-1
clone size: once
J gene: TRBJ2-7

CDR3 DNA: TGTGCCAGCAGAGCAACAGGGAGCGGCAATCAGCCCCAGCATTTT
CDR3 protein: CASRATGSGNQPQHF
D gene: -
V gene: TRBV6-4
clone size: -
J gene: TRBJ1-5

CDR3 DNA: TGTGCCAGCAGCCTGGATATTAACAATGAGCAGTACTTC
CDR3 protein: CASSLDINNEQYF
D gene: -
V gene: TRBV2
clone size: once
J gene: TRBJ2-7

CDR3 DNA: TGTGCCAGCGGGGCTGGGTCTAACTATGGCTACACCTTC
CDR3 protein: CASGAGSNYGYTF
D gene: -
V gene: TRBV6-5
clone size: few
J gene: TRBJ1-2

CDR3 DNA: TGTGCCAGCAGTGAAGCCGGGACAGGGAACGAGCAGTACTTC
CDR3 protein: CASSEAGTGNEQYF
D gene: TRBD1
V gene: TRBV6-1
clone size: -
J gene: TRBJ2-7

CDR3 DNA: TGTGCCAGCAGCCCACAAATACAGAGTCCTGAGATATATTTT
CDR3 protein: CASSPQIQSPEIYF
D gene: -
V gene: TRBV7-9
clone size: -
J gene: TRBJ1-3

CDR3 DNA: TGCGCCAGCAGCCAAGAATTAACCGGGTACTCCTACAATGAGTTCTTC
CDR3 protein: CASSQELTGYSYNEFF
D gene: -
V gene: TRBV4-1
clone size: -
J gene: TRBJ2-1

CDR3 DNA: TGTGCCAGCAGTGAGTTGGGACAGGACTACAATGAGCAGTTCTTC
CDR3 protein: CASSELGQDYNEQFF
D gene: TRBD1
V gene: TRBV25-1
clone size: many
J gene: TRBJ2-1

CDR3 DNA: TGCGCCAGCAGCTCCGACAGGGTAGATACGCAGTATTTT
CDR3 protein: CASSSDRVDTQYF
D gene: TRBD1
V gene: TRBV5-1
clone size: -
J gene: TRBJ2-3

CDR3 DNA: TGTGCCAGCAGCAAACAGGGGGAGGGCTATGGCTACACCTTC
CDR3 protein: CASSKQGEGYGYTF
D gene: TRBD1
V gene: TRBV12-3/TRBV12-4
clone size: -
J gene: TRBJ1-2

CDR3 DNA: TGCGCCAGCAGCCAAACACTTGTGGCAGAAAACACTGAAGCTTTCTTT
CDR3 protein: CASSQTLVAENTEAFF
D gene: -
V gene: TRBV4-1
clone size: -
J gene: TRBJ1-1

CDR3 DNA: TGTGCCAGCAGCCGTCTGGGACAGGGGGGCTATGAGCAGTTCTTC
CDR3 protein: CASSRLGQGGYEQFF
D gene: TRBD1
V gene: TRBV12-3/TRBV12-4
clone size: -
J gene: TRBJ2-1

CDR3 DNA: TGTGCCAGCAGCTCCGATAAGGGACAGGTCCCCCACGAGCTGTACTTC
CDR3 protein: CASSSDKGQVPHELYF
D gene: TRBD1
V gene: TRBV5-6
clone size: -
J gene: TRBJ2-7

CDR3 DNA: TGCAGTGCTATGGGTGGGAACACTGAAGCTTTCTTT
CDR3 protein: CSAMGGNTEAFF
D gene: -
V gene: TRBV20-1
clone size: -
J gene: TRBJ1-1

CDR3 DNA: TGTGCCATCAGGCCCGGTGGTAACGAGCAGTACTTC
CDR3 protein: CAIRPGGNEQYF
D gene: -
V gene: TRBV10-3
clone size: many
J gene: TRBJ2-7

CDR3 DNA: TGTGCCAGCAGCCAAGAGACAGACCAAGAGACCCAGTACTTC
CDR3 protein: CASSQETDQETQYF
D gene: -
V gene: TRBV14
clone size: once
J gene: TRBJ2-5

CDR3 DNA: TGCGCCAGCAGCCAAGACAGGACCCCCGAGCAGTACTTC
CDR3 protein: CASSQDRTPEQYF
D gene: -
V gene: TRBV4-1
clone size: few
J gene: TRBJ2-7

CDR3 DNA: TGCGCCAGCAGCCCCGGGACCGGAGAGGAAAAACTGTTTTTT
CDR3 protein: CASSPGTGEEKLFF
D gene: -
V gene: TRBV5-1
clone size: few
J gene: TRBJ1-4

CDR3 DNA: TGTGCCAGCAGCCAAGGAAACGATTACTATGGCTACACCTTC
CDR3 protein: CASSQGNDYYGYTF
D gene: -
V gene: TRBV4-2
clone size: few
J gene: TRBJ1-2

CDR3 DNA: TGTGCCAGCAGTTTCAGGGACAATCAGCCCCAGCATTTT
CDR3 protein: CASSFRDNQPQHF
D gene: -
V gene: TRBV27
clone size: -
J gene: TRBJ1-5

CDR3 DNA: TGCGCCAGCAGCTTGGGGAGCGGGAGTAGAACCTACGAGCAGTACTTC
CDR3 protein: CASSLGSGSRTYEQYF
D gene: TRBD2
V gene: TRBV5-1
clone size: few
J gene: TRBJ2-7

CDR3 DNA: TGTGCCACCAGCAGAGATCTAACAGCCCCCTCGGGCTACACCTTC
CDR3 protein: CATSRDLTAPSGYTF
D gene: -
V gene: TRBV15
clone size: -
J gene: TRBJ1-2

CDR3 DNA: TGTGCCAGCAGTTTAGCGGGGGGGCGCGGCAATCAGCCCCAGCATTTT
CDR3 protein: CASSLAGGRGNQPQHF
D gene: -
V gene: TRBV12-3/TRBV12-4
clone size: few
J gene: TRBJ1-5

CDR3 DNA: TGCGCCAGCAGCCAAGATTCCCGGACAGACTACGAGCAGTTCTTC
CDR3 protein: CASSQDSRTDYEQFF
D gene: -
V gene: TRBV4-1
clone size: -
J gene: TRBJ2-1

CDR3 DNA: TGTGCCAGCAGCCCCGGACGGAACCCTAGCACAGATACGCAGTATTTT
CDR3 protein: CASSPGRNPSTDTQYF
D gene: -
V gene: TRBV9
clone size: few
J gene: TRBJ2-3

CDR3 DNA: TGCGCCAGCAGCCAAGTGGCAGGGGCCAGCTCCTACAATGAGCAGTACTTC
CDR3 protein: CASSQVAGASSYNEQYF
D gene: -
V gene: TRBV4-1
clone size: once
J gene: TRBJ2-7

CDR3 DNA: TGTGCCAGCAGCCCGAGGACTAGCGAGCCCAATGAGCAGTTCTTC
CDR3 protein: CASSPRTSEPNEQFF
D gene: TRBD2
V gene: TRBV4-2
clone size: few
J gene: TRBJ2-1

CDR3 DNA: TGTGCCAGCACCGGGGGGGGCAGGTTAGGTGGGAAGGAGCAGTTCTTC
CDR3 protein: CASTGGGRLGGKEQFF
D gene: TRBD2
V gene: TRBV6-5
clone size: -
J gene: TRBJ2-1

CDR3 DNA: TGCAGTGCTAGAGATGTGAAGTCGCCTCAAGAGACCCAGTACTTC
CDR3 protein: CSARDVKSPQETQYF
D gene: -
V gene: TRBV20-1
clone size: -
J gene: TRBJ2-5

CDR3 DNA: TGTGCCAGCAGCATAAGGGGGCTAGGAGGTACCGGGGAGCTGTTTTTT
CDR3 protein: CASSIRGLGGTGELFF
D gene: TRBD1
V gene: TRBV7-2
clone size: -
J gene: TRBJ2-2

CDR3 DNA: TGTGCCACCAGTGATATCTACCAGGGGGCAGGGAACACCGGGGAGCTGTTTTTT
CDR3 protein: CATSDIYQGAGNTGELFF
D gene: TRBD1
V gene: TRBV24-1
clone size: -
J gene: TRBJ2-2

CDR3 DNA: TGTGCCAGCAGCGCGGTCCGGCTAGGCTCCTACAATGAGCAGTTCTTC
CDR3 protein: CASSAVRLGSYNEQFF
D gene: -
V gene: TRBV7-2
clone size: few
J gene: TRBJ2-1

CDR3 DNA: TGTGCCAGCGCACGGGGTTGGCAAGAGACCCAGTACTTC
CDR3 protein: CASARGWQETQYF
D gene: -
V gene: TRBV7-2
clone size: -
J gene: TRBJ2-5

CDR3 DNA: TGCAGCGTTGAAGGTTTTCAAGCTAATGAAAAACTGTTTTTT
CDR3 protein: CSVEGFQANEKLFF
D gene: -
V gene: TRBV29-1
clone size: few
J gene: TRBJ1-4

CDR3 DNA: TGTGCCAGCAGTTCCGGGACAGGGAACACAGATACGCAGTATTTT
CDR3 protein: CASSSGTGNTDTQYF
D gene: TRBD1
V gene: TRBV6-1
clone size: -
J gene: TRBJ2-3

CDR3 DNA: TGCAGTGCTAGTACTAGCGGCCGTCCTACATACAATGAGCAGTACTTC
CDR3 protein: CSASTSGRPTYNEQYF
D gene: TRBD2
V gene: TRBV20-1
clone size: -
J gene: TRBJ2-5

CDR3 DNA: TGTGCCAGCAGTTATGACTCGACTCTCACCTACGAGCAGTACTTC
CDR3 protein: CASSYDSTLTYEQYF
D gene: -
V gene: TRBV27
clone size: -
J gene: TRBJ2-7

CDR3 DNA: TGTGCCAGCAGCGTAGCTACGGGAGGGGCCTACGAGCAGTACTTC
CDR3 protein: CASSVATGGAYEQYF
D gene: TRBD2
V gene: TRBV9
clone size: -
J gene: TRBJ2-7

CDR3 DNA: TGTGCCAGCAGTCAGACTATCCCCACACAAGCTATCTATGGCTACACCTTC
CDR3 protein: CASSQTIPTQAIYGYTF
D gene: -
V gene: TRBV28
clone size: -
J gene: TRBJ1-2

CDR3 DNA: TGTGCCAGCAGCTTGGGACCCGGGACAGCGGGCGGGGAGCTGTTTTTT
CDR3 protein: CASSLGPGTAGGELFF
D gene: -
V gene: TRBV7-2
clone size: -
J gene: TRBJ2-2

CDR3 DNA: TGTGCCAGCAACTCTGGACTAGCGGGAGGGGAGACCCAGTACTTC
CDR3 protein: CASNSGLAGGETQYF
D gene: -
V gene: TRBV21-1
clone size: -
J gene: TRBJ2-5

CDR3 DNA: TGTGCCAGCAGTTTTGGAGGGGCTCTCTATGGCTACACCTTC
CDR3 protein: CASSFGGALYGYTF
D gene: -
V gene: TRBV12-3/TRBV12-4
clone size: -
J gene: TRBJ1-2

CDR3 DNA: TGCGCCAGCAGCCAAGTAGAGCGGGAGGGCAGTAGTAATGAGCAGTACTTC
CDR3 protein: CASSQVEREGSSNEQYF
D gene: TRBD2
V gene: TRBV4-1
clone size: -
J gene: TRBJ2-5

CDR3 DNA: TGTGCCAGCAGAGGACTAGCGGGGCTCGTTGGACGGAACACCGGGGAGCTGTTTTTT
CDR3 protein: CASRGLAGLVGRNTGELFF
D gene: TRBD2
V gene: TRBV6-1
clone size: -
J gene: TRBJ2-2

CDR3 DNA: TGTGCCAGCAGTTTAAGGGCGGCTGCTAATGAAAAACTGTTTTTT
CDR3 protein: CASSLRAAANEKLFF
D gene: -
V gene: TRBV27
clone size: -
J gene: TRBJ1-4

CDR3 DNA: TGCGCCAGCAGCTTTGGAGGGGGCGAGAATTCACCCCTCCACTTT
CDR3 protein: CASSFGGGENSPLHF
D gene: TRBD1
V gene: TRBV5-1
clone size: -
J gene: TRBJ1-6

CDR3 DNA: TGTGCCAGCTCCCAACGACAGGGGCCATCCTACGAGCAGTACTTC
CDR3 protein: CASSQRQGPSYEQYF
D gene: TRBD1
V gene: TRBV18
clone size: -
J gene: TRBJ2-7

CDR3 DNA: TGTGCCAGCAGTGAATTGGCTGGGGTGGGCTCCTACGAGCAGTACTTC
CDR3 protein: CASSELAGVGSYEQYF
D gene: -
V gene: TRBV6-1
clone size: -
J gene: TRBJ2-7

CDR3 DNA: TGTGCCAGCAGCTTAGCGGTAGCGCTAGGGGGCGTAGACAATGAGCAGTTCTTC
CDR3 protein: CASSLAVALGGVDNEQFF
D gene: TRBD1
V gene: TRBV7-9
clone size: few
J gene: TRBJ2-1

CDR3 DNA: TGTGTCCTGACAGGCAGGGATACTGAAGCTTTCTTT
CDR3 protein: CVLTGRDTEAFF
D gene: -
V gene: TRBV30
clone size: -
J gene: TRBJ1-1

CDR3 DNA: TGCGCCAGCAGCTTGGAGGGTAGTCAGGACTATGGCTACACCTTC
CDR3 protein: CASSLEGSQDYGYTF
D gene: -
V gene: TRBV5-1
clone size: few
J gene: TRBJ1-2